Below are 15 T cell receptor beta chains sequenced from a single sample in a study of T cell responses to AZD1222 COVID-19 vaccine. Generated by immunoSEQ multiplex PCR, the TCRdb table keeps only in-frame clones and is missing some. This table holds around 100,000 clones, about 89% found once. The sample here was peripheral blood, taken on day 0 of MenACWY control vaccination. These receptor sequences come from an adult in good health.

The chain joins TRBV18 to TRBJ1-2; D is ambiguous. Trimming pared 3 bases from V and 5 bases from J, leaving 22 bases between. The length of the CDR3 is 17 residues. Per the germline V gene, CDR1 is KGHSH and CDR2 is LQKENI. The DNA of the CDR3 is TGTGCCAGCTCACCGCCGTTTGGGTCGGCGACGGCTTATGGCTACACCTTC. Its translation: CASSPPFGSATAYGYTF.

The CDR3, as DNA: TGTGCCAGCGCGTGGGGGGTTTACACAGATACGCAGTATTTT. It encodes CASAWGVYTDTQYF. The chain links TRBV6-6 to TRBJ2-3; possibly TRBD2 for D (6 bases). There are 14 residues in the CDR3. V was shortened by 8 bases and J by 2 bases, with 14 bases between the two germline ends. Germline CDR1 and CDR2: MNHNY and SVGAGI (reference sequence).

The chain is built from TRBV21-1 and TRBJ2-1. TRBV21-1 counts as a pseudogene. The CDR3 extends over 15 amino acids. In nucleotides, the CDR3 is TGTGCCAGCAGCCCTGGGAGGGGGCTCGGCGATGAGCAGTTCTTC. This translates into CASSPGRGLGDEQFF.

The gene calls are TRBV27 and TRBJ2-1, with 7 nucleotides matching TRBD2. Trimming removed 0 bases from V and 4 bases from J; junction bases left unmatched: 9. This CDR3 is 17 amino acids long. Germline V gene data show CDR1 as MNHEY and CDR2 as SMNVEV (reference sequence). The CDR3 region has the DNA TGTGCCAGCAGTTTATCGGCTAGCGGAGAATCGTACAATGAGCAGTTCTTC. This translates into CASSLSASGESYNEQFF.

In nucleotides, the CDR3 is TGTGCCAGCACCCCGGCGGACAGGGACCATGGCTACACCTTC. Its protein is CASTPADRDHGYTF. The chain links TRBV7-2 to TRBJ1-2; 8 bases are a match to TRBD1. The CDR3 is 14 amino acids. Germline loops: CDR1 SGHTA, CDR2 FQGNSA. J gave up 6 bases and V 7 bases, and 10 bases lay outside the gene matches.

This sequence joins TRBV5-5 and TRBJ2-2; 11 positions match TRBD2. V was clipped by 0 bases and J by 4 bases; unmatched bases: 2. The CDR3 consists of 16 residues. Germline V gene sequence: CDR1 SGHKS, CDR2 YYEKEE (reference sequence). CDR3 DNA sequence: TGTGCCAGCAGCTTGGGGCTAGCGGGAGGCACCGGGGAGCTGTTTTTT. It specifies CASSLGLAGGTGELFF.

The chain has TRBV19 and TRBJ1-6; D might be TRBD1 (5 bases). V lost 3 bases to trimming and J lost 10 bases, with 13 bases between them. From germline, CDR1 is LNHDA and CDR2 SQIVND (reference sequence). The CDR3 loop spans 14 amino acids. The CDR3 reads CASSIRVWGSPLHF. DNA for the CDR3: TGTGCCAGTAGTATCAGGGTGTGGGGCTCACCCCTCCACTTT.

This clone has only a few counts. The J gene is TRBJ1-5, the V gene TRBV4-1, with unresolved D. The CDR3 is 14 residues long. Germline loops: CDR1 MGHRA, CDR2 YSYEKL. Deletions cut 1 base from V and 6 bases from J, with 10 bases between. The CDR3 coding sequence is TGCGCCAGCAGCCAAGGGGCGGGGTTTCAGCCCCAGCATTTT. Its protein is CASSQGAGFQPQHF.

The chain recombines TRBV3-1 (or the pseudogene TRBV3-2) with TRBJ1-3; no reliable D call. Germline values: CDR1 LGHDT, CDR2 YNNKEL (reference sequence). CDR3 length: 14 residues. The V end was cut by 4 bases, the J end by 3 bases, with 10 bases between. The CDR3 DNA reads TGTGCCAGCAGCCCGATCAGTGGTGGAAACACCATATATTTT. Protein product: CASSPISGGNTIYF.

The chain employs TRBV5-1 and TRBJ2-3; D remains unclear. There are 15 residues in the CDR3. V shed 4 bases and J shed 0 bases, with 12 bases lying between them. Per the germline V gene, CDR1 is SGHRS and CDR2 is YFSETQ. This chain's CDR3 is CASSQQLTSTDTQYF. CDR3 coding DNA: TGCGCCAGCAGCCAACAGCTAACTAGCACAGATACGCAGTATTTT.

The rearrangement uses TRBV5-1 and TRBJ2-7; the match to TRBD1 covers 7 bases. Germline V lookup: CDR1 SGHRS, CDR2 YFSETQ. With 0 bases clipped from V and 4 bases from J, the junction kept 13 bases outside the gene matches. The length of the CDR3 is 17 residues. The CDR3 spells CASSLEVTGTVGYEQYF. The CDR3 DNA reads TGCGCCAGCAGCTTGGAAGTCACCGGGACAGTTGGGTACGAGCAGTACTTC. Full variable domain (outside the CDR3, taken from reference TRBV5-1 and TRBJ2-7): KAGVTQTPRYLIKTRGQQVTLSCSPISGHRSVSWYQQTPGQGLQFLFEYFSETQRNKGNFPGRFSGRQFSNSRSEMNVSTLELGDSALYLCASSLEVTGTVGYEQYFGPGTRLTVT.

The rearrangement joins TRBV4-2 to TRBJ2-2, with D maybe TRBD2 (5 bases). The germline CDR1 and CDR2 sequences are LGHNA and YNFKEQ. The V gene lost 0 bases and the J gene lost 2 bases, with 10 bases spanning the gap. The CDR3 has 16 residues. CDR3 DNA: TGTGCCAGCAGCCAAGATTTGGGAGCAAACACCGGGGAGCTGTTTTTT. Translated: CASSQDLGANTGELFF.

The chain uses TRBV15 and TRBJ2-1; D may match TRBD1 or TRBD2 (5 bases each). The germline V gene encodes CDR1 LNHNV and CDR2 YYDKDF (reference sequence). Trimming removed 4 bases from V and 3 bases from J, with 10 bases in between. CDR3 length equals 14 residues. The CDR3 loop reads CATSNRDGYNEQFF. The DNA of the CDR3 is TGTGCCACCAGCAACCGGGACGGCTACAATGAGCAGTTCTTC.

J is TRBJ1-5 and V is TRBV7-2; 8 nucleotides line up with TRBD1. The CDR3 loop spans 13 amino acids. Germline V lookup: CDR1 SGHTA, CDR2 FQGNSA. V was pared by 5 bases and J by 6 bases, with 3 bases of the junction left unmatched. This CDR3 reads CASSPDRGQPQHF. The CDR3 nucleotides are TGTGCCAGCAGCCCTGACAGGGGTCAGCCCCAGCATTTT.

The chain is built from TRBV19 and TRBJ2-1, with TRBD1 as a possible D gene (6 bases). V was shortened by 7 bases and J by 6 bases, with 22 bases between the two germline ends. CDR3 length: 16 residues. Per the germline V gene, CDR1 is LNHDA and CDR2 is SQIVND (reference sequence). The CDR3, as DNA: TGTGCCAGTAACCCTTCTAGGGGGTTTATCGGCAATGAGCAGTTCTTC. This sequence encodes CASNPSRGFIGNEQFF.